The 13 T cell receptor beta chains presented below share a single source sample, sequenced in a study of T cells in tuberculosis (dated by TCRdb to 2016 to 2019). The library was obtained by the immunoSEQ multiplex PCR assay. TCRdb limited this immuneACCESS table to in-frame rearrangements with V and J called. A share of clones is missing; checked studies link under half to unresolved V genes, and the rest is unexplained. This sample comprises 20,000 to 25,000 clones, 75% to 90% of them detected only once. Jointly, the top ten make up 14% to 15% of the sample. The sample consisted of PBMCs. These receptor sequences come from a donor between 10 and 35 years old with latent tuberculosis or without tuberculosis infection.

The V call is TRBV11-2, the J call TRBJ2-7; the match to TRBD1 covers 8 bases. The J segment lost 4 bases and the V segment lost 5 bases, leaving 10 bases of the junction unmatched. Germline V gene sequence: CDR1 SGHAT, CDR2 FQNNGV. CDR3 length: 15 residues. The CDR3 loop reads CASSPRPDRAYEQYF. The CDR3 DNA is TGTGCCAGCAGCCCCCGCCCGGACAGGGCTTACGAGCAGTACTTC. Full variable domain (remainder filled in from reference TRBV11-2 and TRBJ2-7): EAGVAQSPRYKIIEKRQSVAFWCNPISGHATLYWYQQILGQGPKLLIQFQNNGVVDDSQLPKDRFSAERLKGVDSTLKIQPAKLEDSAVYLCASSPRPDRAYEQYFGPGTRLTVT.

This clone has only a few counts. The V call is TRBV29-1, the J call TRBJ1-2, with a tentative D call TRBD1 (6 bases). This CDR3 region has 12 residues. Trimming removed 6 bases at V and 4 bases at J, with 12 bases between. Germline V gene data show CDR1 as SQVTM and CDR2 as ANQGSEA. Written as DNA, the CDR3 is TGCAGCGTCCAAGCGGACAGCTATGGCTACACCTTC. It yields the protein CSVQADSYGYTF.

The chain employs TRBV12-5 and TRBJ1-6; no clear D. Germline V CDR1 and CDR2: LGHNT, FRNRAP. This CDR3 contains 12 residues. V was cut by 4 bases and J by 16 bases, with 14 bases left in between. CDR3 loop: CASGSSGNLLHF. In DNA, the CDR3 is TGTGCTAGTGGTTCCTCCGGGAACCTTCTCCACTTT.

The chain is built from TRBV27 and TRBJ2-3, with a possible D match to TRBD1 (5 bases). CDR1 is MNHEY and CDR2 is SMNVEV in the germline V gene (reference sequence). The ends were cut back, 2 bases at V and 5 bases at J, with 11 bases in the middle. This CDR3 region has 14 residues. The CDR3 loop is CASSLGPQGDTQYF. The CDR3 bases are TGTGCCAGCAGTTTAGGGCCTCAGGGAGATACGCAGTATTTT.

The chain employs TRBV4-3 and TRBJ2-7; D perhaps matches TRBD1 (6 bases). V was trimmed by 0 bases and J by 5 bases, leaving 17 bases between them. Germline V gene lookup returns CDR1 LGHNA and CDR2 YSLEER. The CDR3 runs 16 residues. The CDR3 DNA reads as TGCGCCAGCAGCCAAGAATGGTCAGGGGCAGAAAACGAGCAGTACTTC. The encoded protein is CASSQEWSGAENEQYF.

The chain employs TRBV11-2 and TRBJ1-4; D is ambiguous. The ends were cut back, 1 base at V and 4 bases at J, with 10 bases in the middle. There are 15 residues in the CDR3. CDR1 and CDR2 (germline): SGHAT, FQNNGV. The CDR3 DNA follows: TGTGCCAGCAGCTTAGCGGCGGGTGGTAATGAAAAACTGTTTTTT. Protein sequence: CASSLAAGGNEKLFF.

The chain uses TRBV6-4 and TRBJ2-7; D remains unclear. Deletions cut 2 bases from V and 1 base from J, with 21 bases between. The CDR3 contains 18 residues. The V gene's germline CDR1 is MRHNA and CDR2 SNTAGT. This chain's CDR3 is CASSDALNPGESSYEQYF. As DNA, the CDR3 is TGTGCCAGCAGTGACGCATTGAACCCTGGAGAATCGTCCTACGAGCAGTACTTC.

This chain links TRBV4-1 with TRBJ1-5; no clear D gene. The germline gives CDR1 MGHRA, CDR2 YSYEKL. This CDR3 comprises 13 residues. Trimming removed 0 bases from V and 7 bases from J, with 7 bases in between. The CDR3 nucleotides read TGCGCCAGCAGCCAAGATCTAGGACAGCCCCAGCATTTT. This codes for CASSQDLGQPQHF.

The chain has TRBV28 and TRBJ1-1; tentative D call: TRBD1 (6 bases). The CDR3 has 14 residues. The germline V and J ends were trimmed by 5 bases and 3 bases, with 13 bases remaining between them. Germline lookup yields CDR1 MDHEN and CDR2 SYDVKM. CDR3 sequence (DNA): TGTGCCAGCAGTACCCAACAGGGTTACACTGAAGCTTTCTTT. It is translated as CASSTQQGYTEAFF.

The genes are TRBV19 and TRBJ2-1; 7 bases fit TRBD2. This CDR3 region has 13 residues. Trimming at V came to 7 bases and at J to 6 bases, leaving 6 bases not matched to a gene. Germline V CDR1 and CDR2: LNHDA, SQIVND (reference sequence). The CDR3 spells CASTRTSFNEQFF. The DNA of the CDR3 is TGTGCCAGTACACGGACTAGTTTCAATGAGCAGTTCTTC.

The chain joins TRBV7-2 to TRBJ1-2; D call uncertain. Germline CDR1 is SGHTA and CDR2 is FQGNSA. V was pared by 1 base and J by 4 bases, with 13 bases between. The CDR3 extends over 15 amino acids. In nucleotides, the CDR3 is TGTGCCAGCAGCTTAGTTTCGCCCAACGGCTATGGCTACACCTTC. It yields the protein CASSLVSPNGYGYTF.

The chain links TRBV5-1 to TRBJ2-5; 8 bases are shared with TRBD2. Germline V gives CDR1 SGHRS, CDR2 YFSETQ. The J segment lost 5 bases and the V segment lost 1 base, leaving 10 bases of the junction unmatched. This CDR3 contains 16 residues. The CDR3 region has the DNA TGCGCCAGCAGCTTGATGGGACTAGGGGCCGACGAGACCCAGTACTTC. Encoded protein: CASSLMGLGADETQYF.

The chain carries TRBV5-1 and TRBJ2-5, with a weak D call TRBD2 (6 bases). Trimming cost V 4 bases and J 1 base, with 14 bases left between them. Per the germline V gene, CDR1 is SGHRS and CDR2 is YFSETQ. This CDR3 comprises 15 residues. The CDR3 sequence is CASSPGGGTQETQYF. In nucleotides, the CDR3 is TGCGCCAGCAGCCCCGGTGGGGGGACCCAAGAGACCCAGTACTTC.